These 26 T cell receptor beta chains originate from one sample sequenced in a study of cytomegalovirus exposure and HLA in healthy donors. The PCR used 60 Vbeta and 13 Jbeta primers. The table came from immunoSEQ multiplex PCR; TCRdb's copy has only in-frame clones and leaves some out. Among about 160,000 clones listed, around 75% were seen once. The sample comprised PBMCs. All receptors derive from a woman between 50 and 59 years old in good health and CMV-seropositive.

CDR3 coding DNA: TGTGCCAGCAGCTTATTACTAAGTATCTACGAGCAGTACTTC. Encoded protein: CASSLLLSIYEQYF. This chain links TRBV7-2 with TRBJ2-7; D is unresolved. Trimming removed 2 bases at V and 3 bases at J, with 11 bases between. Germline assignment: CDR1 SGHTA and CDR2 FQGNSA. The CDR3 has 14 amino acids.

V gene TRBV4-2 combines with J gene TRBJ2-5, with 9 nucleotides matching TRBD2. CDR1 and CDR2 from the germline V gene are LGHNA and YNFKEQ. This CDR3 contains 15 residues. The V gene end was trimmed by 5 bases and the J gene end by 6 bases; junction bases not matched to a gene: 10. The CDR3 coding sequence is TGTGCCAGCAGCTTTTTAGGCGGGGGGGAGCAGACCCAGTACTTC. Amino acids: CASSFLGGGEQTQYF.

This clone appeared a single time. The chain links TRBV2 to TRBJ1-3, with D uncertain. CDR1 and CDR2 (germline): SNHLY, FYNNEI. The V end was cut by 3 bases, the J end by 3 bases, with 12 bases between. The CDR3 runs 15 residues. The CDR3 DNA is TGTGCCAGCAGTGAGAGAACGGGGTTTGGAAACACCATATATTTT. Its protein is CASSERTGFGNTIYF.

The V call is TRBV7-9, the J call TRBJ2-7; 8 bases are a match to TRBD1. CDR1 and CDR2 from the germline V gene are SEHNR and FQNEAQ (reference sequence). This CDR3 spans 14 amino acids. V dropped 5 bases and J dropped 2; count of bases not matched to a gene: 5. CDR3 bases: TGTGCCAGCAGCGCCGGACAGGGAGCCTACGAGCAGTACTTC. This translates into CASSAGQGAYEQYF.

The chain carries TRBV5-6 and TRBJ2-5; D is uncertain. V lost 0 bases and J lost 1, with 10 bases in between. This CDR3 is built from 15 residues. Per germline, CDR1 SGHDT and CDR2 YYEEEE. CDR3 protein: CASSLVQALQETQYF. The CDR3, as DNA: TGTGCCAGCAGCTTGGTGCAGGCTCTCCAAGAGACCCAGTACTTC.

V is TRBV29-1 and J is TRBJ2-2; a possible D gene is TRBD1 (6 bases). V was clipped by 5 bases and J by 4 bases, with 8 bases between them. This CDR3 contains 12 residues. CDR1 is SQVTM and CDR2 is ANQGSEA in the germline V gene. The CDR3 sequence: CSVQQGTGELFF. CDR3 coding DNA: TGCAGCGTTCAACAGGGCACCGGGGAGCTGTTTTTT.

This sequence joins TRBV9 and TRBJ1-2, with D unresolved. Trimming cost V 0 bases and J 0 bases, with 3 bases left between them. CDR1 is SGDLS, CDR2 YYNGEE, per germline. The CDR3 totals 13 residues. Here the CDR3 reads CASSVGANYGYTF. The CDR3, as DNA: TGTGCCAGCAGCGTAGGAGCTAACTATGGCTACACCTTC.

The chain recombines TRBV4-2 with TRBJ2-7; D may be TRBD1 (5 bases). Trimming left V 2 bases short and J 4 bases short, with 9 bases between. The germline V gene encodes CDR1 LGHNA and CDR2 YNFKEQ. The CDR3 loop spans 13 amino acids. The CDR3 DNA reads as TGTGCCAGCAGCCAATTTACAGGTTACGAGCAGTACTTC. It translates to CASSQFTGYEQYF.

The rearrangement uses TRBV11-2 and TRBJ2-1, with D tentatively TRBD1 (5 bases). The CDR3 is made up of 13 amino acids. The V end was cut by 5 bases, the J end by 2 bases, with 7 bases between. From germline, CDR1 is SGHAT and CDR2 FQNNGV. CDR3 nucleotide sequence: TGTGCCAGCAGCCCAGGGCCCTACAATGAGCAGTTCTTC. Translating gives CASSPGPYNEQFF.

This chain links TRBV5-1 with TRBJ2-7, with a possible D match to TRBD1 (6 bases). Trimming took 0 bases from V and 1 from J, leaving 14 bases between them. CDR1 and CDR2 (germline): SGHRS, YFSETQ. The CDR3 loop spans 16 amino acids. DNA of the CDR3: TGCGCCAGCAGCTTGGCAGGGGTTCAAAGGTCCTACGAGCAGTACTTC. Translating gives CASSLAGVQRSYEQYF.

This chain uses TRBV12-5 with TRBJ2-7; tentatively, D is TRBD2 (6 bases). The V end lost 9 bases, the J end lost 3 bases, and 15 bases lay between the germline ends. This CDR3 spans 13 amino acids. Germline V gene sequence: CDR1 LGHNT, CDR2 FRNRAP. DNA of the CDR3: TGTGCTAGGCCGGGGGACCCAATCTACGAGCAGTACTTC. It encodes CARPGDPIYEQYF.

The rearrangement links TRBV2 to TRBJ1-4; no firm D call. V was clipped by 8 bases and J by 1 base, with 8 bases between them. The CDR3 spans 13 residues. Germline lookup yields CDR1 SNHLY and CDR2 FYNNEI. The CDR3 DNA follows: TGTGCCAGCGCGCGGGGAACTAATGAAAAACTGTTTTTT. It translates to CASARGTNEKLFF. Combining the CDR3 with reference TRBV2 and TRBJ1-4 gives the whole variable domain EPEVTQTPSHQVTQMGQEVILRCVPISNHLYFYWYRQILGQKVEFLVSFYNNEISEKSEIFDDQFSVERPDGSNFTLKIRSTKLEDSAMYFCASARGTNEKLFFGSGTQLSVL.

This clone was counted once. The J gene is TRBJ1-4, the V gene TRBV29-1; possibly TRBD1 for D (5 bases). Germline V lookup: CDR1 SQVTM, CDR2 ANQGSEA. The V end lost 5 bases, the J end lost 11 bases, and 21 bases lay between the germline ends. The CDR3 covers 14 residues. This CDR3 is CSVRWGGVREKLFF. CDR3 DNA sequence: TGCAGCGTTCGATGGGGGGGAGTCCGAGAGAAACTGTTTTTT. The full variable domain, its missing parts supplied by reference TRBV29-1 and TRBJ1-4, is SAVISQKPSRDICQRGTSLTIQCQVDSQVTMMFWYRQQPGQSLTLIATANQGSEATYESGFVIDKFPISRPNLTFSTLTVSNMSPEDSSIYLCSVRWGGVREKLFFGSGTQLSVL.

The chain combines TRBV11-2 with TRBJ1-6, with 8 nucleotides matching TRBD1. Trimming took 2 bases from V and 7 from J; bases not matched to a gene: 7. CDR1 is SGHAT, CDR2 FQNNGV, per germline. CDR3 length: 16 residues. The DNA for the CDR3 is TGTGCCAGCAGCTTATCCTCCCCAGGGGGCAATTCACCCCTCCACTTT. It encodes CASSLSSPGGNSPLHF.

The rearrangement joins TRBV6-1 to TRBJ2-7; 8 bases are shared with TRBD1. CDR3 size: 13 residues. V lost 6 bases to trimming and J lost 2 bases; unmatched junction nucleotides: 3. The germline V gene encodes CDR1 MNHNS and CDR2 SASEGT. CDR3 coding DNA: TGTGCCAGCAGCTGGACAGGGCCCTACGAGCAGTACTTC. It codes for CASSWTGPYEQYF.

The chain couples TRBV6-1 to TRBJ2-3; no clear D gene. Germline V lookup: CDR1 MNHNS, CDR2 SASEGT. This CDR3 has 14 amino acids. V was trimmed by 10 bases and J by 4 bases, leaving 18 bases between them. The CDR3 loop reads CATQAILSADTQYF. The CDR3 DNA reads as TGTGCCACCCAGGCCATACTGTCGGCAGATACGCAGTATTTT.

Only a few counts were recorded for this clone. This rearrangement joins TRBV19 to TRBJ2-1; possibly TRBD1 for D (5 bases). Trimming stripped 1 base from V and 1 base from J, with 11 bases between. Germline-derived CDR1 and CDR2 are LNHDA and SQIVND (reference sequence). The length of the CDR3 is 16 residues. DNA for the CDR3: TGTGCCAGTAGTATAGGTCAGACAGAGTCCTACAATGAGCAGTTCTTC. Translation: CASSIGQTESYNEQFF.

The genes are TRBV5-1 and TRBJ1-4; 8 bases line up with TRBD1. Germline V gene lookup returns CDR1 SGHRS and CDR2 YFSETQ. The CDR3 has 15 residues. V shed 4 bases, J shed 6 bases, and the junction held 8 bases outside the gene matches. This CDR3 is CASSAQQGGDEKLFF. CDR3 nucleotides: TGCGCCAGCAGCGCTCAACAGGGGGGTGATGAAAAACTGTTTTTT.

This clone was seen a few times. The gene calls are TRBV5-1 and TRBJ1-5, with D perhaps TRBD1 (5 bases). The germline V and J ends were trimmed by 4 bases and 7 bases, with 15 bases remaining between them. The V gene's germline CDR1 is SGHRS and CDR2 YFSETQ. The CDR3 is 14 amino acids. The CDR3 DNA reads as TGCGCCAGCAGCCTGGGGGAGGGAATACAGCCCCAGCATTTT. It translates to CASSLGEGIQPQHF.

Here the CDR3 reads CASSRAGAYGYTF. CDR3 coding DNA: TGTGCCAGCAGCCGTGCAGGGGCCTATGGCTACACCTTC. The rearrangement uses TRBV14 and TRBJ1-2; D possibly corresponds to TRBD1 (6 bases). The CDR3 has 13 amino acids. Germline CDR1 and CDR2: SGHDN and FVKESK. Trimming cost V 4 bases and J 4 bases, with 10 bases left between them. Combining the CDR3 with reference TRBV14 and TRBJ1-2 gives the whole variable domain EAGVTQFPSHSVIEKGQTVTLRCDPISGHDNLYWYRRVMGKEIKFLLHFVKESKQDESGMPNNRFLAERTGGTYSTLKVQPAELEDSGVYFCASSRAGAYGYTFGSGTRLTVV.

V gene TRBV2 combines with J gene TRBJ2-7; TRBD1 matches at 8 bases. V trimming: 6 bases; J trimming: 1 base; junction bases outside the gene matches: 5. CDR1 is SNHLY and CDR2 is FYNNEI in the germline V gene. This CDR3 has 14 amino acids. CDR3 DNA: TGTGCCAGCAGGGGTGACAGGGGATCCTACGAGCAGTACTTC. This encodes CASRGDRGSYEQYF.

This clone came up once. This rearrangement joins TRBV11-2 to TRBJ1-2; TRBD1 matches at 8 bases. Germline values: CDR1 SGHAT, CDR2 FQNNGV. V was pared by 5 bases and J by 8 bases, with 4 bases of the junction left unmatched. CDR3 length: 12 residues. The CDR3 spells CASSRTGSGYTF. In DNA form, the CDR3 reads TGTGCCAGCAGCCGGACAGGGAGCGGCTACACCTTC.

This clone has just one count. For the CDR3, the DNA is TGTGCCAGTAGTATTCCCCGGGGCGGGGGCAATGAGCAGTTCTTC. Translation: CASSIPRGGGNEQFF. This chain links TRBV19 with TRBJ2-1, with 7 bases lining up with TRBD2. The CDR3 runs 15 residues. J was trimmed by 6 bases and V by 3 bases; bases with no gene match: 8. Germline CDR1 reads LNHDA; CDR2 reads SQIVND (reference sequence).

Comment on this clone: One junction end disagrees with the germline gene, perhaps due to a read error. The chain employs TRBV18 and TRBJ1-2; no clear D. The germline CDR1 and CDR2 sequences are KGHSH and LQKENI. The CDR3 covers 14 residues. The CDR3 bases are TGTGCCAGCTCACCACAGTCACAGTTCTATGGCTACCCCTTC. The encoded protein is CASSPQSQFYGYPF.

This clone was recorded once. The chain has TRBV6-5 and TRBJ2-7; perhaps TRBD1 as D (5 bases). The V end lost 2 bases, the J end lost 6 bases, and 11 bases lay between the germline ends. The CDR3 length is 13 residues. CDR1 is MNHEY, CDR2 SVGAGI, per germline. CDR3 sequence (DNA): TGTGCCAGCAGTTACGGTGGGGCTACCGAGCAGTACTTC. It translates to CASSYGGATEQYF.

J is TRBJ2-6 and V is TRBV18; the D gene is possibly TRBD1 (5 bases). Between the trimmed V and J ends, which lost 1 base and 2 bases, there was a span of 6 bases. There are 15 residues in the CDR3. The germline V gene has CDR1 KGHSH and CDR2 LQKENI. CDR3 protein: CASSPQGTGANVLTF. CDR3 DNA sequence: TGTGCCAGCTCACCACAGGGGACTGGGGCCAACGTCCTGACTTTC.